This is a list of T cell receptor beta chains from one sample in a study of T cells in Graves' hyperthyroidism and ophthalmopathy. TCRdb re-called the multiplex PCR reads with MiXCR, one entry per CDR3 protein. Among 700,000 to 950,000 distinct CDR3 sequences listed, 30% to 40% were seen once. Source material: blood. These receptors all stem from a woman aged 35 to 49 with Graves' hyperthyroidism. CDR3s include the opening cysteine and the closing phenylalanine or tryptophan. D genes are given only for firm matches. Some rows have no size entry. The others give once, few or many, or a class for an expanded clone.

len: 12; v_gene: TRBV5-1; abundance: -; d_gene: -; j_gene: TRBJ2-2; CDR3nt: TGCGCCAGCAGCTTGTTTGCAGGGGAGCTGTTTTTT; CDR3aa: CASSLFAGELFF
len: 14; v_gene: TRBV5-8; abundance: few; d_gene: -; j_gene: TRBJ2-6; CDR3nt: TGTGCCAGCAGCGCGAACTCTGGGGCCAACGTCCTGACTTTC; CDR3aa: CASSANSGANVLTF
len: 15; v_gene: TRBV6-5; abundance: few; d_gene: -; j_gene: TRBJ1-1; CDR3nt: TGTGCCAGCAGTTACGCGATGGGGTCGGGCACTGAAGCTTTCTTT; CDR3aa: CASSYAMGSGTEAFF
len: 15; v_gene: TRBV19; abundance: many; d_gene: -; j_gene: TRBJ2-6; CDR3nt: TGTGCCAGCAGCCCACCCGGCTCTGGGGCCAACGTCCTGACTTTC; CDR3aa: CASSPPGSGANVLTF
len: 16; v_gene: TRBV7-3; abundance: -; d_gene: TRBD1; j_gene: TRBJ2-7; CDR3nt: TGTGCCAGCAGCTCAAACAGGGGGCGCACATCCTACGAGCAGTACTTC; CDR3aa: CASSSNRGRTSYEQYF
len: 16; v_gene: TRBV2; abundance: -; d_gene: -; j_gene: TRBJ2-1; CDR3nt: TGTGCCAGCAGTGAACGACTCGACTTCGTTTACAATGAGCAGTTCTTC; CDR3aa: CASSERLDFVYNEQFF
len: 17; v_gene: TRBV7-2; abundance: -; d_gene: TRBD1; j_gene: TRBJ1-5; CDR3nt: TGTGCCAGCAGCTTAGAGGGGACAGGGGCAGGCAATCAGCCCCAGCATTTT; CDR3aa: CASSLEGTGAGNQPQHF
len: 15; v_gene: TRBV10-3; abundance: -; d_gene: -; j_gene: TRBJ2-7; CDR3nt: TGTGCCAGCAGTTATTGGAACAGGGCTTCCTACGAGCAGTACTTC; CDR3aa: CASSYWNRASYEQYF
len: 13; v_gene: TRBV20-1; abundance: few; d_gene: -; j_gene: TRBJ1-5; CDR3nt: TGCAGTGCTAGAGATGTGGGAAATCAGCCCCAGCATTTT; CDR3aa: CSARDVGNQPQHF
len: 13; v_gene: TRBV19; abundance: few; d_gene: TRBD2; j_gene: TRBJ2-5; CDR3nt: TGTGCCAGTGCCACTAGCGGGAGGAAGACCCAGTACTTC; CDR3aa: CASATSGRKTQYF
len: 14; v_gene: TRBV7-2; abundance: -; d_gene: -; j_gene: TRBJ1-1; CDR3nt: TGTGCCAGCAGCTCCCACGGGGTGAGAACTGAAGCTTTCTTT; CDR3aa: CASSSHGVRTEAFF
len: 15; v_gene: TRBV7-9; abundance: -; d_gene: TRBD1; j_gene: TRBJ2-7; CDR3nt: TGTGCCAGCAGCTCCACGGGACAGGGGACCAATGAGCAGTACTTC; CDR3aa: CASSSTGQGTNEQYF
len: 16; v_gene: TRBV10-3; abundance: many; d_gene: TRBD1; j_gene: TRBJ1-2; CDR3nt: TGTGCCATCAGTGAGTCGGGGACAGGGGACCCCTATGGCTACACCTTC; CDR3aa: CAISESGTGDPYGYTF
len: 17; v_gene: TRBV7-9; abundance: -; d_gene: TRBD1; j_gene: TRBJ2-7; CDR3nt: TGTGCCAGCAGTTACTATCCGGGACAGGGGAGCCCCTACGAGCAGTACTTC; CDR3aa: CASSYYPGQGSPYEQYF
len: 13; v_gene: TRBV20-1; abundance: many; d_gene: TRBD1; j_gene: TRBJ1-1; CDR3nt: TGCAGTGCTAGAGTGCAGGGGGCTTCTGAAGCTTTCTTT; CDR3aa: CSARVQGASEAFF
len: 13; v_gene: TRBV9; abundance: many; d_gene: -; j_gene: TRBJ1-5; CDR3nt: TGTGCCAGCAGCGTATCAGGCACGCAGCCCCAGCATTTT; CDR3aa: CASSVSGTQPQHF
len: 15; v_gene: TRBV11-2; abundance: few; d_gene: -; j_gene: TRBJ1-2; CDR3nt: TGTGCCAGCAGCCCAAGGGACTACTTTACTTATGGCTACACCTTC; CDR3aa: CASSPRDYFTYGYTF
len: 16; v_gene: TRBV7-2; abundance: -; d_gene: -; j_gene: TRBJ1-1; CDR3nt: TGTGCCAGCAGCTCCTTCCACGGGCAGCTGAACACTGAAGCTTTCTTT; CDR3aa: CASSSFHGQLNTEAFF
len: 16; v_gene: TRBV20-1; abundance: -; d_gene: TRBD1; j_gene: TRBJ1-1; CDR3nt: TGCAGTGCTAGAGTTCCTTTTGGACAGGGGGAGACTGAAGCTCTCTTT; CDR3aa: CSARVPFGQGETEALF
len: 17; v_gene: TRBV7-2; abundance: few; d_gene: TRBD2; j_gene: TRBJ2-5; CDR3nt: TGTGCCAGCAGTTACTCGGTCCGGGAGGGCCCCATAGGGACCCAGTACTTC; CDR3aa: CASSYSVREGPIGTQYF
len: 18; v_gene: TRBV4-3; abundance: -; d_gene: TRBD2; j_gene: TRBJ2-5; CDR3nt: TGCGCCAGCAGCCAAGAATCCAGCGGGGGGGCAGGGCAAGAGACCCAGTACTTC; CDR3aa: CASSQESSGGAGQETQYF
len: 16; v_gene: TRBV5-8; abundance: few; d_gene: -; j_gene: TRBJ1-2; CDR3nt: TGTGCCAGCAGCTTGGTGTACGGCCAGGAGGCCTATGGCTACACCTTC; CDR3aa: CASSLVYGQEAYGYTF
len: 14; v_gene: TRBV10-3; abundance: -; d_gene: -; j_gene: TRBJ1-2; CDR3nt: TGTGCCAGCAGCCCTTACCAAGTTGACTATGGCTACACCTTC; CDR3aa: CASSPYQVDYGYTF
len: 15; v_gene: TRBV6-5; abundance: -; d_gene: TRBD1; j_gene: TRBJ1-2; CDR3nt: TGTGCCAGCAGCCTAAACCTCGACAGGGTTAACGGCTACACCTTC; CDR3aa: CASSLNLDRVNGYTF
len: 16; v_gene: TRBV11-3; abundance: -; d_gene: -; j_gene: TRBJ1-2; CDR3nt: TGTGCCAGCAGCTTAGACGTTAGACAGTCGATCTATGGCAACACCTTC; CDR3aa: CASSLDVRQSIYGNTF
len: 14; v_gene: TRBV29-1; abundance: many; d_gene: -; j_gene: TRBJ1-1; CDR3nt: TGCAGCGTTGTCAGGGACCCCGGGGGGCCTGAAGCTTTCTTT; CDR3aa: CSVVRDPGGPEAFF
len: 15; v_gene: TRBV7-2; abundance: many; d_gene: TRBD2; j_gene: TRBJ2-7; CDR3nt: TGTGCCAGCAGCTTGGCTAGCGGGGTAGTCTACGAGCAGTACTTC; CDR3aa: CASSLASGVVYEQYF
len: 17; v_gene: TRBV25-1; abundance: few; d_gene: TRBD2; j_gene: TRBJ2-7; CDR3nt: TGTGCCAGCAGCCAAGCTTTGCAGTCGGGACTAATCGGCGAGCAGTACTTC; CDR3aa: CASSQALQSGLIGEQYF
len: 12; v_gene: TRBV19; abundance: many; d_gene: -; j_gene: TRBJ1-5; CDR3nt: TGTGCCAGTACCACAGGGAGTCAGCCCCAGCATTTT; CDR3aa: CASTTGSQPQHF
len: 13; v_gene: TRBV29-1; abundance: -; d_gene: -; j_gene: TRBJ2-7; CDR3nt: TGCAGCTGGCTAGGGCGGGCAGGCTACGAGCAGTACTTC; CDR3aa: CSWLGRAGYEQYF
len: 15; v_gene: TRBV6-5; abundance: few; d_gene: TRBD2; j_gene: TRBJ2-7; CDR3nt: TGTGCCAGCAGTTACCACTCGACCTGGGAGGGCGAGCAGTACTTC; CDR3aa: CASSYHSTWEGEQYF
len: 14; v_gene: TRBV29-1; abundance: many; d_gene: -; j_gene: TRBJ1-1; CDR3nt: TGCAGCGTTGAGGAGGGGCCAGCGAACACTGAAGCTTTCTTT; CDR3aa: CSVEEGPANTEAFF
len: 14; v_gene: TRBV5-5; abundance: few; d_gene: TRBD1; j_gene: TRBJ1-1; CDR3nt: TGTGCCAGCAGCTGGGGACAGCGGAACACTGAAGCTTTCTTT; CDR3aa: CASSWGQRNTEAFF
len: 13; v_gene: TRBV6-5; abundance: few; d_gene: TRBD1; j_gene: TRBJ1-1; CDR3nt: TGTGCCGGCCAGGGACAGCCTAACACTGAAGCTTTCTTT; CDR3aa: CAGQGQPNTEAFF
len: 15; v_gene: TRBV7-3; abundance: many; d_gene: TRBD2; j_gene: TRBJ2-2; CDR3nt: TGTGCCAGCAGCTTAATAGCGGGATCGATCGGGGAGCTGTTTTTT; CDR3aa: CASSLIAGSIGELFF
len: 13; v_gene: TRBV2; abundance: few; d_gene: -; j_gene: TRBJ1-5; CDR3nt: TGTGCCAGCAGTGAAGGATCCGGTTTGCTCCAGCATTTT; CDR3aa: CASSEGSGLLQHF
len: 14; v_gene: TRBV5-1; abundance: many; d_gene: TRBD2; j_gene: TRBJ2-7; CDR3nt: TGCGCCAGCAGCTTGTCGGGAGGGCGGTACGAGCAGTACTTC; CDR3aa: CASSLSGGRYEQYF
len: 15; v_gene: TRBV19; abundance: many; d_gene: -; j_gene: TRBJ1-1; CDR3nt: TGTGCCAGTACTATCTTGGGACGGTGGAACACTGAAGCTTTCTTT; CDR3aa: CASTILGRWNTEAFF
len: 15; v_gene: TRBV7-3; abundance: -; d_gene: -; j_gene: TRBJ1-1; CDR3nt: TGTGCCAGCTTTCAGACAAGTTCAAGGAACACTGAAGCTTTCTTT; CDR3aa: CASFQTSSRNTEAFF
len: 17; v_gene: TRBV7-2; abundance: -; d_gene: TRBD2; j_gene: TRBJ2-1; CDR3nt: TGTGCCAGCAGCTCGAGAAGGTGGCGGGAGAGCTACAATGAGCAGTTCTTC; CDR3aa: CASSSRRWRESYNEQFF
len: 16; v_gene: TRBV10-3; abundance: -; d_gene: -; j_gene: TRBJ2-2; CDR3nt: TGTGCCAGCAGTTCCCTCGACAGCCGAGGCACCGGGGAGCTGTTTTTT; CDR3aa: CASSSLDSRGTGELFF
len: 12; v_gene: TRBV9; abundance: -; d_gene: -; j_gene: TRBJ2-1; CDR3nt: TGTGCCAGCAGCGCTCCTAGTCCTGAGCAGTTCTTC; CDR3aa: CASSAPSPEQFF
len: 17; v_gene: TRBV14; abundance: -; d_gene: -; j_gene: TRBJ1-5; CDR3nt: TGTGCCAGCAGCATCAACGGGACACCACATAGCAATCAGCCCCAGCATTTT; CDR3aa: CASSINGTPHSNQPQHF